Each of the 14 T cell receptor beta chains below was sequenced from the same sample in a study of T cell responses to AZD1222 COVID-19 vaccine. TCRdb's table, derived via immunoSEQ multiplex PCR, lists solely in-frame clones and lacks some. The table has around 150,000 clones, roughly nine tenths seen once. This specimen consisted of peripheral blood, obtained 28 days after the second AZD1222 dose. The receptor source for this set is an adult who received the AZD1222 COVID-19 vaccine.

The V gene is TRBV25-1, the J gene TRBJ1-1, with TRBD1 as a possible D gene (6 bases). Trimming shortened V by 1 base and J by 10 bases, and 16 bases separated the two germline ends. The CDR3 has 14 residues. CDR1 is MGHDK and CDR2 is SYGVNS in the germline V gene. CDR3 protein: CASSEFGQGSRAFF. CDR3 DNA sequence: TGTGCCAGCAGTGAATTCGGGCAGGGGTCGCGAGCTTTCTTT.

The chain employs TRBV19 and TRBJ1-5, with D hard to call. The CDR3 is 12 amino acids. V dropped 5 bases and J dropped 9 bases, with 11 bases sitting between them. Germline values: CDR1 LNHDA, CDR2 SQIVND (reference sequence). CDR3 nucleotides: TGTGCCAGTAGTCCATCCAGACGGCCCCAGCATTTT. Translating gives CASSPSRRPQHF. The full variable domain, in which reference TRBV19 and TRBJ1-5 provide the parts outside the CDR3, is DGGITQSPKYLFRKEGQNVTLSCEQNLNHDAMYWYRQDPGQGLRLIYYSQIVNDFQKGDIAEGYSVSREKKESFPLTVTSAQKNPTAFYLCASSPSRRPQHFGDGTRLSIL.

The V gene is TRBV11-2, the J gene TRBJ2-7, with D possibly being TRBD2 (11 bases). Trimming removed 0 bases from V and 0 bases from J, with 24 bases in between. CDR1 is SGHAT and CDR2 is FQNNGV in the germline V gene. The CDR3 runs 20 residues. The CDR3 sequence is CASSLEVGDRGLADSYEQYF. CDR3 DNA: TGTGCCAGCAGCTTAGAAGTTGGGGACAGGGGACTAGCGGACTCCTACGAGCAGTACTTC.

The V gene is TRBV7-2, the J gene TRBJ1-3; D gene ambiguous. The germline V and J ends were trimmed by 2 bases and 0 bases, with 8 bases remaining between them. The germline gives CDR1 SGHTA, CDR2 FQGNSA. The CDR3 extends over 15 amino acids. The CDR3 DNA reads as TGTGCCAGCAGCTTACAACCGAACTCTGGAAACACCATATATTTT. Its translation is CASSLQPNSGNTIYF.

In this sample, this clone turned up once. The chain joins TRBV19 to TRBJ2-1; the D is unclear. V lost 4 bases and J lost 8, with 9 bases in between. This CDR3 has 12 amino acids. Germline V lookup: CDR1 LNHDA, CDR2 SQIVND (reference sequence). Here the CDR3 DNA reads TGTGCCAGTAGTAGGAATAGGGATGAGCAGTTCTTC. As protein: CASSRNRDEQFF.

The J gene is TRBJ1-1, the V gene TRBV14, with a possible D match to TRBD1 (6 bases). This CDR3 is 15 amino acids long. In germline, CDR1 is SGHDN, CDR2 FVKESK. V lost 5 bases and J lost 3, with 16 bases in between. The CDR3 coding sequence is TGTGCCAGCAGCTCGGGACATACGGCGTACACTGAAGCTTTCTTT. As protein: CASSSGHTAYTEAFF.

The chain is built from TRBV20-1 and TRBJ2-4, with no clear D. The CDR3 is made up of 11 amino acids. Germline lookup yields CDR1 DFQATT and CDR2 SNEGSKA (reference sequence). V was shortened by 5 bases and J by 3 bases, with 5 bases between the two germline ends. The CDR3 DNA reads as TGCAGTGCTGGGGACAAAAACATTCAGTACTTC. This sequence encodes CSAGDKNIQYF.

This rearrangement joins TRBV15 to TRBJ2-5; 10 positions agree with TRBD2. The ends lost 1 base at V and 2 bases at J; junction bases unmatched: 1. This CDR3 has 15 residues. Germline CDR1 is LNHNV and CDR2 is YYDKDF (reference sequence). The DNA of the CDR3 is TGTGCCACCAGCAGAGTACTAGCGGGACAAGAGACCCAGTACTTC. Translated: CATSRVLAGQETQYF.

The chain couples TRBV6-5 to TRBJ1-1; TRBD1 agrees at 10 bases. V dropped 8 bases and J dropped 5; count of bases not matched to a gene: 5. This CDR3 spans 13 amino acids. CDR1 and CDR2 from the germline V gene are MNHEY and SVGAGI. The CDR3 bases are TGTGCCAGCGGGGGACAGGGGAGTACTGAAGCTTTCTTT. Encoded protein: CASGGQGSTEAFF.

This clone was picked up a small number of times. J is TRBJ1-1 and V is TRBV18; D gene ambiguous. This CDR3 is built from 15 residues. The V gene's germline CDR1 is KGHSH and CDR2 LQKENI. With 5 bases removed from V and 5 bases from J, the gap between germline ends came to 18 bases. In nucleotides, the CDR3 is TGTGCCAGCTCAGATTCGCCGCTCGCAGCTACTGAAGCTTTCTTT. Its translation is CASSDSPLAATEAFF. The whole variable domain, remainder taken from reference TRBV18 and TRBJ1-1, is NAGVMQNPRHLVRRRGQEARLRCSPMKGHSHVYWYRQLPEEGLKFMVYLQKENIIDESGMPKERFSAEFPKEGPSILRIQQVVRGDSAAYFCASSDSPLAATEAFFGQGTRLTVV.

The chain has TRBV6-5 and TRBJ1-4; tentative D call: TRBD1 (6 bases). The germline gives CDR1 MNHEY, CDR2 SVGAGI. Trimming stripped 7 bases from V and 7 bases from J, with 16 bases between. The CDR3 runs 14 residues. This chain's CDR3 is CASKGGTGGEKLFF. The CDR3 coding sequence is TGTGCCAGCAAGGGGGGTACAGGAGGTGAAAAACTGTTTTTT.

The chain has TRBV9 and TRBJ1-2; 7 bases are shared with TRBD1. V was pared by 4 bases and J by 3 bases, with 3 bases of the junction left unmatched. The CDR3 has 13 amino acids. Germline CDR1 reads SGDLS; CDR2 reads YYNGEE. This chain's CDR3 is CASSPGGDYGYTF. The CDR3 nucleotides are TGTGCCAGCAGCCCAGGGGGTGACTATGGCTACACCTTC.

This clone has only one observation. The chain is built from TRBV19 and TRBJ1-2; D perhaps matches TRBD1 (5 bases). The V and J ends lost 10 bases and 7 bases respectively, with 19 bases between them. The CDR3 extends over 13 amino acids. Germline V gene sequence: CDR1 LNHDA, CDR2 SQIVND (reference sequence). The CDR3 coding sequence is TGTGCCATCAACCGTCCAGGGAGCTTTGGCTACACCTTC. This encodes CAINRPGSFGYTF.

The gene calls are TRBV29-1 and TRBJ1-1; possibly TRBD1 for D (5 bases). The CDR3 loop spans 12 amino acids. Germline V CDR1 and CDR2: SQVTM, ANQGSEA. Trimming left V 5 bases short and J 3 bases short, with 10 bases between. CDR3: CSVWDGDTEAFF. The DNA for the CDR3 is TGCAGCGTTTGGGACGGCGACACTGAAGCTTTCTTT. The whole variable domain, remainder taken from reference TRBV29-1 and TRBJ1-1, is SAVISQKPSRDICQRGTSLTIQCQVDSQVTMMFWYRQQPGQSLTLIATANQGSEATYESGFVIDKFPISRPNLTFSTLTVSNMSPEDSSIYLCSVWDGDTEAFFGQGTRLTVV.